In this sample, the clone carrying this TCR beta chain turned up many times. Its specificity is not known. The data are from a study of T cells in Graves' hyperthyroidism and ophthalmopathy. Notes on the study in general: Blood also carried most thyroid clonotypes expanded above 0.001. Median prediction lead before ophthalmopathy onset was about 6.7 months with the model.

The source material, RNA transcripts, was used to amplify TCR beta CDR3 regions. Researchers ran a first-round RT-PCR on the TCR CDR3 using the HTBI primer set. TCRdb itself ran the multiplex PCR reads through MiXCR, one entry per CDR3 protein. The sample has around 580,000 distinct CDR3 sequences, around 45% seen once. The CDR3 has 16 amino acids. Germline-derived CDR1 and CDR2 are SGHTA and FQGNSA. V dropped 5 bases and J dropped 0 bases, with 14 bases sitting between them. Researchers barred patients who had uncontrolled infection, other autoimmune disease, pregnancy or lactation. Diagnoses were established using clinical symptoms, serum thyroxine and TRAb, thyroid ultrasound and orbital computed tomography.

Material: peripheral blood or thyroid tissue (not recorded which). The TCR comes from a woman younger than 30 with Graves' hyperthyroidism. The V and J genes are TRBV7-2 and TRBJ1-5; D is ambiguous. The CDR3 bases are TGTGCCAGCAGCCCAAGAGCCGGTTATAGCAATCAGCCCCAGCATTTT. Translated, it gives CASSPRAGYSNQPQHF.